This TCR beta chain originates from a study of cytomegalovirus exposure and HLA in healthy donors. Study-level points and caveats: The authors later linked a missense DCLRE1C variant to TCR beta V- and J-gene trimming. Previous analysis showed most TCR beta V segments were productive about 90% or about 30% of the time. Apart from CMV serostatus, no immune exposure information was available.

This clone was found a few times. No antigen is known for it. Other DNA sequences in this specimen translate into the identical CDR3. Primers included in the PCR were 60 Vbeta and 13 Jbeta primers. Here immunoSEQ multiplex PCR was the method, and the copy in TCRdb shows in-frame clones only, minus some. In the table there are roughly 200,000 clones, 75% to 90% of which are singletons. The CDR3 totals 15 residues. With 2 bases clipped from V and 5 bases from J, the junction kept 2 bases outside the gene matches. CDR1 SGHRS and CDR2 YFSETQ come from the germline V gene. The chain carries TRBV5-1 and TRBJ2-1, with 12 positions matching TRBD2. The clonotype originates from a woman between 35 and 50 years old in good health and CMV-seronegative. Input material: PBMCs. CDR3 amino acids: CASSLWTSGNNEQFF. CDR3 DNA: TGCGCCAGCAGCTTATGGACTAGCGGGAACAATGAGCAGTTCTTC.